Following are 3 T cell receptor beta chains from one sample sequenced in a study of PD-L1 blockade in urothelial cancer. Time point meaning: pretreatment peripheral blood. Data came from immunoSEQ multiplex PCR; TCRdb stores just in-frame clones and leaves some out. The sample records 40,000 to 50,000 clones, about 81% being singletons. The sequencing here drew on PBMCs, taken around atezolizumab (anti-PD-L1) treatment. Source of these receptors: a man in his 70s with urothelial cancer.

The genes are TRBV9 and TRBJ2-2; the match to TRBD2 covers 7 bases. From germline, CDR1 is SGDLS and CDR2 YYNGEE. After removal of 5 bases from V and 1 base from J, the junction contained 2 bases not matched to a gene. This CDR3 region has 14 residues. In DNA form, the CDR3 reads TGTGCCAGCAGTGCGGGAGTGAACACCGGGGAGCTGTTTTTT. Translating it yields CASSAGVNTGELFF.

The V call is TRBV6-1, the J call TRBJ1-5; TRBD1 matches 7 bases. The V and J ends lost 7 bases and 5 bases, in that order; junction bases with no gene match: 8. This CDR3 has 14 amino acids. Germline V gene sequence: CDR1 MNHNS, CDR2 SASEGT. The DNA of the CDR3 is TGTGCCAGCAATCCGGGACAGAAATATCAGCCCCAGCATTTT. This sequence encodes CASNPGQKYQPQHF.

The chain joins TRBV5-1 to TRBJ1-1; 9 positions agree with TRBD1. The V and J ends lost 3 bases and 11 bases, in that order; junction bases with no gene match: 5. The CDR3 totals 12 residues. Germline CDR1 is SGHRS and CDR2 is YFSETQ. CDR3 sequence reads: CASSYGQGPAFF. CDR3 sequence (DNA): TGCGCCAGCAGCTACGGACAGGGGCCGGCTTTCTTT.